These 2 T cell receptor beta chains were sequenced from one sample in a study of technical replicates of blood from several donors. The data were produced by immunoSEQ multiplex PCR, yet TCRdb's version contains in-frame clones alone and is incomplete. This sample has more than 55,000 clones, with roughly nine tenths found just once. Material: PBMCs. The source is a human donor in good health. Some clones in this sample may be carry-over from other donors' samples.

This clone is medium-sized within its sample. Distinct nucleotide sequences in the sample also encode this CDR3. The chain couples TRBV5-1 to TRBJ1-1; a weak D match, TRBD1 (5 bases). The CDR3 has 14 amino acids. V was trimmed by 0 bases and J by 3 bases, leaving 9 bases between them. Germline V gene lookup returns CDR1 SGHRS and CDR2 YFSETQ. CDR3 nucleotide sequence: TGCGCCAGCAGCTTGGCGGGGGGGTACACTGAAGCTTTCTTT. Its translation: CASSLAGGYTEAFF.

The chain has TRBV19 and TRBJ1-2, with D maybe TRBD1 (6 bases). This CDR3 is built from 15 residues. V lost 6 bases, J lost 7 bases, and 21 bases lay in between. Germline V gene lookup returns CDR1 LNHDA and CDR2 SQIVND (reference sequence). The CDR3 sequence: CASRRTGIRESGYTF. The CDR3 region has the DNA TGTGCCAGTAGGCGAACAGGGATTAGGGAGAGTGGCTACACCTTC. Looking up the rest from reference TRBV19 and TRBJ1-2 gives the full variable domain: DGGITQSPKYLFRKEGQNVTLSCEQNLNHDAMYWYRQDPGQGLRLIYYSQIVNDFQKGDIAEGYSVSREKKESFPLTVTSAQKNPTAFYLCASRRTGIRESGYTFGSGTRLTVV.